This T cell receptor (beta chain) was sequenced during a study of T cells in Graves' hyperthyroidism and ophthalmopathy. J was trimmed by 11 bases and V by 7 bases; bases with no gene match: 11. This CDR3 comprises 14 residues. Germline-derived CDR1 and CDR2 are SGHRS and YFSETQ. TCR beta CDR3 regions were amplified from RNA. When the TCR CDR3 underwent first-round RT-PCR, the HTBI primer set was used. TCRdb re-called the multiplex PCR reads through MiXCR, storing one row per CDR3 protein. This sample carries a few hundred thousand distinct CDR3 sequences, around 14% of them seen once, and the ten largest clones take approximately 7%.

The V gene is TRBV5-1, the J gene TRBJ1-6, with 8 bases identical to TRBD1. Sequencing was done on a sample of blood. This sequence was found in a woman in her 30s with Graves' hyperthyroidism. The CDR3 DNA sequence: TGCGCCAGCCAGCAGGACAGGGAGAATCCACCCCTCCACTTT. As protein: CASQQDRENPPLHF.